This paragraph reports one TCR beta chain. Its target is unknown. CDR1 SGHRS and CDR2 YFSETQ come from the germline V gene. V shed 3 bases, J shed 5 bases, and the junction held 8 bases outside the gene matches. The CDR3 extends over 14 amino acids. The sample belongs to a study of T cell responses to AZD1222 COVID-19 vaccine. General study results and limits: There were mostly white British donors and more females than males, and clonal diversity was possibly underestimated. Spike was spanned by vaccine-associated CD4 TCRs, which were dominant at 160-218 and 743-854. Without day 14 samples, only post-peak T cell repertoires were studied. Spike-specific TCR breadth and depth rose after two AZD1222 doses.

Using immunoSEQ multiplex PCR, the repertoire was profiled, and TCRdb retains in-frame clones only, with some absent. The table lists about 39,000 clones, about nine tenths of them singletons, with approximately 27% in the top ten. Specimen: peripheral blood, collected 28 days after the second dose of the MenACWY control vaccine. The receptor's source is an adult who received the MenACWY meningococcal vaccine as a control. The chain links TRBV5-1 to TRBJ2-7, with TRBD1 matching 7 bases. CDR3 region: CASSSRQGGDEQYF. Written as DNA, the CDR3 is TGCGCCAGCAGCTCAAGACAGGGTGGGGACGAGCAGTACTTC.